Listed here are 4 T cell receptor beta chains from one sample, sequenced in a study of a mutant IDH1 vaccine in newly diagnosed glioma. Sequencing used immunoSEQ multiplex PCR; TCRdb keeps in-frame clones, though not all of them. This sample has 39,000 or so clones; 78% occur once, and the top ten carry more than 5%. The time point was: week 5, during vaccination. One vaccine dose held 300 ug of mutant IDH1 20-mer peptide and came with topical imiquimod. Their target antigens are unknown. Sequences were derived from PBMCs, sampled from a glioma patient whose treatment included an IDH1 peptide vaccine. Receptors were obtained from a man aged 40-55 years with glioma.

J is TRBJ2-7 and V is TRBV6-5; D remains ambiguous. Between the trimmed V and J ends, which lost 6 bases and 2 bases, there was a span of 14 bases. This CDR3 spans 14 amino acids. CDR1 and CDR2 from the germline V gene are MNHEY and SVGAGI. CDR3 nucleotides: TGTGCCAGCAGCCCCACGGCAGGTACCTACGAGCAGTACTTC. Translated: CASSPTAGTYEQYF.

The V gene is TRBV21-1, the J gene TRBJ1-2; the DNA was not compared with TRBD1, the D call given in the table. TRBV21-1 is a listed pseudogene. This CDR3 region has 21 residues. This CDR3 reads CASSKARGKGQGVRSNYGYTF. DNA of the CDR3: TGTGCCAGCAGCAAAGCCAGGGGAAAGGGACAGGGGGTAAGAAGCAACTATGGCTACACCTTC.

The sample holds a few counts of this clone. The V gene is TRBV19, the J gene TRBJ2-1; 8 bases agree with TRBD2. The V gene end was trimmed by 5 bases and the J gene end by 9 bases; junction bases not matched to a gene: 6. Germline CDR1 and CDR2: LNHDA and SQIVND (reference sequence). The length of the CDR3 is 13 residues. The CDR3 spells CASSPGLVAEQFF. In nucleotides, the CDR3 is TGTGCCAGTAGTCCGGGACTAGTGGCTGAGCAGTTCTTC.

The chain links TRBV6-5 to TRBJ2-7; TRBD2 aligns across 9 bases. The CDR3 has 15 residues. Germline CDR1 reads MNHEY; CDR2 reads SVGAGI. J lost 2 bases, V lost 10 bases, and 12 bases had no gene match. Written as DNA, the CDR3 is TGTGCCACCCGGGCGGGCGGGGGGGGGACCTACGAGCAGTACTTC. Encoded protein: CATRAGGGGTYEQYF.